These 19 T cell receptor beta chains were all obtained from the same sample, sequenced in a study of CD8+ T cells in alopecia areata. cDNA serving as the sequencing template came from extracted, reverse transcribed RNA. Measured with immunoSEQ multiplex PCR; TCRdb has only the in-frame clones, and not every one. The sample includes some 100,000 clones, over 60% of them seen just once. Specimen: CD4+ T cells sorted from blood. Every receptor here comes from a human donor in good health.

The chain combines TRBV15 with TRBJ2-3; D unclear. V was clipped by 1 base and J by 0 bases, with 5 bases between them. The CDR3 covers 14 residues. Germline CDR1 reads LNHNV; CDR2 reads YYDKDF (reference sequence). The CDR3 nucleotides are TGTGCCACCAGCAGAGCCGATAGCACAGATACGCAGTATTTT. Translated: CATSRADSTDTQYF. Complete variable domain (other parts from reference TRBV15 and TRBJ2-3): DAMVIQNPRYQVTQFGKPVTLSCSQTLNHNVMYWYQQKSSQAPKLLFHYYDKDFNNEADTPDNFQSRRPNTSFCFLDIRSPGLGDTAMYLCATSRADSTDTQYFGPGTRLTVL.

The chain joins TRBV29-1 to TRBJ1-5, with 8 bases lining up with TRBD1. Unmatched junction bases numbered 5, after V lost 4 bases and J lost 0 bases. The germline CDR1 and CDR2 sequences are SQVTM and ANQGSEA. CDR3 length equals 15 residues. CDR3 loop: CSVAEDRASNQPQHF. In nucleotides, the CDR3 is TGCAGCGTTGCCGAGGACAGGGCTAGCAATCAGCCCCAGCATTTT.

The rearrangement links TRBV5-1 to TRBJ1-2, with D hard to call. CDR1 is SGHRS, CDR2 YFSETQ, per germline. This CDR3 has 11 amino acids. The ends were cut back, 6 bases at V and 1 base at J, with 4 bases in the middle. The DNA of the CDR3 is TGCGCCAGCATGGGTAACTATGGCTACACCTTC. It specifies CASMGNYGYTF.

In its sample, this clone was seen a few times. CDR3 sequence: CASSPSMNNEQFF. DNA of the CDR3: TGTGCCAGCTCACCGTCAATGAACAATGAGCAGTTCTTC. The chain has TRBV18 and TRBJ2-1; D is uncertain. The CDR3 sequence is 13 residues long. Trimming cost V 3 bases and J 5 bases, with 8 bases left between them. The germline gives CDR1 KGHSH, CDR2 LQKENI.

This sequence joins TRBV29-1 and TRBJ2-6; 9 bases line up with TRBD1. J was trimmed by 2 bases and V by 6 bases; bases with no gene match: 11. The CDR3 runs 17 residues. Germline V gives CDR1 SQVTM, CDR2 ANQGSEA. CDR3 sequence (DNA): TGCAGCGTCTCCTCCGGGACAGGGTGGACTGGGGCCAACGTCCTGACTTTC. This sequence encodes CSVSSGTGWTGANVLTF.

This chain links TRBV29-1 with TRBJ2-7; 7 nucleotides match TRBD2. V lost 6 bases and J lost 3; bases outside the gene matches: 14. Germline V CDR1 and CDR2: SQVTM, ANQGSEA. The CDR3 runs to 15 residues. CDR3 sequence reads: CSVSGLAGGSYEQYF. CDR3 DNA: TGCAGCGTCAGCGGCCTGGCCGGGGGGAGCTACGAGCAGTACTTC.

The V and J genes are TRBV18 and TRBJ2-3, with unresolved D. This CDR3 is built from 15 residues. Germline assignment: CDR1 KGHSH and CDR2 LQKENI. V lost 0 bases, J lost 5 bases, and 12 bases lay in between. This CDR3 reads CASSPPYGSGDTQYF. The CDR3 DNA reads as TGTGCCAGCTCACCACCGTACGGGTCGGGAGATACGCAGTATTTT.

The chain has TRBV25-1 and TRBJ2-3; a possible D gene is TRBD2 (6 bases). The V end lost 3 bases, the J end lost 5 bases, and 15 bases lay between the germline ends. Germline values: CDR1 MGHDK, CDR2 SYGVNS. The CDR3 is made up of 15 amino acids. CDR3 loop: CASSDLAGQGDTQYF. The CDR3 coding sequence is TGTGCCAGCAGTGACCTGGCGGGGCAGGGAGATACGCAGTATTTT.

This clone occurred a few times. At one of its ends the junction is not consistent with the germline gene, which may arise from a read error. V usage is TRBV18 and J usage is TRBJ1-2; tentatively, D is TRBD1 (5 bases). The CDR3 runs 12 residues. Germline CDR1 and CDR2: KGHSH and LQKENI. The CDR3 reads CSSGANGYGYTF. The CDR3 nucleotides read TGTTCCAGTGGGGCTAACGGCTATGGCTACACCTTC. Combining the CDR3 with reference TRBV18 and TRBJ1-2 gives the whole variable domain NAGVMQNPRHLVRRRGQEARLRCSPMKGHSHVYWYRQLPEEGLKFMVYLQKENIIDESGMPKERFSAEFPKEGPSILRIQQVVRGDSAAYFCSSGANGYGYTFGSGTRLTVV.

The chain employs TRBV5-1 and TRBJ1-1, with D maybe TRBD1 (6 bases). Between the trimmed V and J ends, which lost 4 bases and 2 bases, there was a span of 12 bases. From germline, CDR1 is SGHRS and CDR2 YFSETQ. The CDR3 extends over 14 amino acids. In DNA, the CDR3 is TGCGCCAGCAGCATGGGACAAAGCAACACTGAAGCTTTCTTT. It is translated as CASSMGQSNTEAFF.

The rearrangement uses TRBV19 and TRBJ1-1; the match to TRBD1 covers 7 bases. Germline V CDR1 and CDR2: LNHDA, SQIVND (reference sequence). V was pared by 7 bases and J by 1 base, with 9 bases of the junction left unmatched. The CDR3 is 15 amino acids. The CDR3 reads CASILRGQTNTEAFF. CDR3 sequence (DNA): TGTGCCAGTATTCTCAGGGGACAGACGAACACTGAAGCTTTCTTT.

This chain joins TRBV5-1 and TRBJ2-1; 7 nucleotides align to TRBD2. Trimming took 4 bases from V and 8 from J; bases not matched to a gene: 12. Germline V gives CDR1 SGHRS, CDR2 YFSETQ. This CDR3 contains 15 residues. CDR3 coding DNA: TGCGCCAGCAGCCCCCCTAGCGGCCCAGACGATGAGCAGTTCTTC. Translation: CASSPPSGPDDEQFF.

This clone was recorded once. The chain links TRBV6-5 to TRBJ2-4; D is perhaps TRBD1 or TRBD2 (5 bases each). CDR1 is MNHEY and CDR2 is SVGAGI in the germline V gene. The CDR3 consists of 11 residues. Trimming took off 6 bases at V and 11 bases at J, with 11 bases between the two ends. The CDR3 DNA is TGTGCCAGCAGCCCCGGGACGGTTCAGTACTTC. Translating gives CASSPGTVQYF.

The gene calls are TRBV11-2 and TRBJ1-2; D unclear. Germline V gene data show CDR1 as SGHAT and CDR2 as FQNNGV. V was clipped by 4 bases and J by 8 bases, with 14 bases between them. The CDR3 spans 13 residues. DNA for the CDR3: TGTGCCAGCAGCTCTCCTGCGGGCCGGGGCTACACCTTC. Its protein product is CASSSPAGRGYTF.

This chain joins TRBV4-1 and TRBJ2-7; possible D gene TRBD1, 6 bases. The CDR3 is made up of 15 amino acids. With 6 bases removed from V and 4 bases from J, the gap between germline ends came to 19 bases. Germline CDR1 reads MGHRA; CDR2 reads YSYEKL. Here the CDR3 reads CASSQLPGTRYEQYF. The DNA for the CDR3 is TGCGCCAGCAGTCAACTCCCCGGGACAAGATACGAGCAGTACTTC.

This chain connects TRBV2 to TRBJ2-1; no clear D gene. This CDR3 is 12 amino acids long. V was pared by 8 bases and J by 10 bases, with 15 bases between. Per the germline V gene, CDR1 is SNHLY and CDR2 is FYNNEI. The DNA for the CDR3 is TGTGCCAGCGGTCCTTCCCGTAACGAGCAGTTCTTC. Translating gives CASGPSRNEQFF.

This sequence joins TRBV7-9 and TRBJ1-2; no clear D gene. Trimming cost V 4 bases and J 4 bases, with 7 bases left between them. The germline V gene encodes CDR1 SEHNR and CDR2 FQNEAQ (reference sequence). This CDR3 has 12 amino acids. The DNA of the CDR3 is TGTGCCAGCAGCTATCCAGGCTATGGCTACACCTTC. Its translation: CASSYPGYGYTF.

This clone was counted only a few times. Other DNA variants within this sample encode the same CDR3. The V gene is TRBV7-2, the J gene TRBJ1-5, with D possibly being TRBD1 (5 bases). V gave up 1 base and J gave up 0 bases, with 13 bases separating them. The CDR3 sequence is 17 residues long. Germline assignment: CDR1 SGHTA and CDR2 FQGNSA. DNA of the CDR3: TGTGCCAGCAGCTTAGGCGTCCGGGGCGGTAGCAATCAGCCCCAGCATTTT. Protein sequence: CASSLGVRGGSNQPQHF.

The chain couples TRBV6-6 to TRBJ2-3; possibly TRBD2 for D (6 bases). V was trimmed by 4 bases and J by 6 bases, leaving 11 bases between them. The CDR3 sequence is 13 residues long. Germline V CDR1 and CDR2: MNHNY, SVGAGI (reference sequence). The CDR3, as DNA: TGTGCCAGCAGTTCCTTGGGGAGGGATACGCAGTATTTT. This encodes CASSSLGRDTQYF.